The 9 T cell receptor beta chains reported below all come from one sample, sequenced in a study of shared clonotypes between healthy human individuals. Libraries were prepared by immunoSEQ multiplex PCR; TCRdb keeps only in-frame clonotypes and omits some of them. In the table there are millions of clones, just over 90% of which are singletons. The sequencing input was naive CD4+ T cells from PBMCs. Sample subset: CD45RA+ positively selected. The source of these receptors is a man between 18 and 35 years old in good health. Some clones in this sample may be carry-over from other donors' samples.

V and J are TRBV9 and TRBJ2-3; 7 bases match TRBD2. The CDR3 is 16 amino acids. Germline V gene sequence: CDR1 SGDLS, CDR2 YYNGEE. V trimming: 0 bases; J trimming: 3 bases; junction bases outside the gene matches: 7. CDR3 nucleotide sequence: TGTGCCAGCAGCGTAGCCAGACTAGCAAGGACAGATACGCAGTATTTT. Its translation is CASSVARLARTDTQYF.

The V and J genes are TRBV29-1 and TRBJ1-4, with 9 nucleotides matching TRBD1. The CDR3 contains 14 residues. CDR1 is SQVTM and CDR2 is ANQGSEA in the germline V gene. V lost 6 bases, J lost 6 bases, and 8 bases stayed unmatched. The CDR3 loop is CSVHTGGTDEKLFF. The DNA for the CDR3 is TGCAGCGTACACACAGGGGGCACCGATGAAAAACTGTTTTTT.

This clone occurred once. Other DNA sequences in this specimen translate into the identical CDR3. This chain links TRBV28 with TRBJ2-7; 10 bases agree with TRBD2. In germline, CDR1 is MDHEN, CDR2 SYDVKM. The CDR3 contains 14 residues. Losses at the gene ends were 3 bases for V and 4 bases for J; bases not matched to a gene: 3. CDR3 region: CASSLSGRAYEQYF. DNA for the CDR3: TGTGCCAGCAGTTTGAGCGGGAGGGCGTACGAGCAGTACTTC.

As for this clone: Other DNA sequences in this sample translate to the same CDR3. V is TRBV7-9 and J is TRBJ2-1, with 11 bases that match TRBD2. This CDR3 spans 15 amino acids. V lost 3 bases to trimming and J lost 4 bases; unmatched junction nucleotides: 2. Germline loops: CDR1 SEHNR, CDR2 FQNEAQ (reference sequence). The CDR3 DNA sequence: TGTGCCAGCAGCTTGGGACTAGCGGCTTACAATGAGCAGTTCTTC. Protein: CASSLGLAAYNEQFF.

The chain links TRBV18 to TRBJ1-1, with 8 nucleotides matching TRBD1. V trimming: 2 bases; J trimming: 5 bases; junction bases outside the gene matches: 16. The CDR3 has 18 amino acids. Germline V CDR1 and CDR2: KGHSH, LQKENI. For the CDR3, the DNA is TGTGCCAGCTCACCAGGTATCAGGGGGCTCTCGAGAGGGACTGAAGCTTTCTTT. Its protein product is CASSPGIRGLSRGTEAFF. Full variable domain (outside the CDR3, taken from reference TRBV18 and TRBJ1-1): NAGVMQNPRHLVRRRGQEARLRCSPMKGHSHVYWYRQLPEEGLKFMVYLQKENIIDESGMPKERFSAEFPKEGPSILRIQQVVRGDSAAYFCASSPGIRGLSRGTEAFFGQGTRLTVV.

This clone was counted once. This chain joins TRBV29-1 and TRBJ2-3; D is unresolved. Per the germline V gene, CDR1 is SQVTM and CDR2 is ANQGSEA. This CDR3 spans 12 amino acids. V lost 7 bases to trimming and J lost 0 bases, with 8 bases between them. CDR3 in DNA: TGCAGCGCTCACCCTAGCACAGATACGCAGTATTTT. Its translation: CSAHPSTDTQYF.

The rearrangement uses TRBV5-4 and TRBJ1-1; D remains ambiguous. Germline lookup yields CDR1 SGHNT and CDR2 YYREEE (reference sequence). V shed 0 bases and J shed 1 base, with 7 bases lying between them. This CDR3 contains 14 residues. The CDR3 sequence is CASSLGARNTEAFF. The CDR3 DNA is TGTGCCAGCAGCTTGGGGGCCCGGAACACTGAAGCTTTCTTT.

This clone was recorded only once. CDR3 amino acids: CASSMTSGTGETQYF. CDR3 coding DNA: TGTGCCAGCAGCATGACTAGCGGGACGGGAGAGACCCAGTACTTC. V is TRBV7-9 and J is TRBJ2-5; TRBD2 aligns across 11 bases. The germline V gene encodes CDR1 SEHNR and CDR2 FQNEAQ (reference sequence). The CDR3 loop spans 15 amino acids. Losses at the gene ends were 5 bases for V and 4 bases for J; bases not matched to a gene: 6.

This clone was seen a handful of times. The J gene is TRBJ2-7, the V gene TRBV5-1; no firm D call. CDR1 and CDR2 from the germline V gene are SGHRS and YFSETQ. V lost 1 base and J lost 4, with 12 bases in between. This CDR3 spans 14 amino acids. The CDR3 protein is CASSLSPSRYEQYF. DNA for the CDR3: TGCGCCAGCAGCTTGTCACCGTCGAGGTACGAGCAGTACTTC. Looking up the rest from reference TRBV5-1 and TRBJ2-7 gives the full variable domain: KAGVTQTPRYLIKTRGQQVTLSCSPISGHRSVSWYQQTPGQGLQFLFEYFSETQRNKGNFPGRFSGRQFSNSRSEMNVSTLELGDSALYLCASSLSPSRYEQYFGPGTRLTVT.